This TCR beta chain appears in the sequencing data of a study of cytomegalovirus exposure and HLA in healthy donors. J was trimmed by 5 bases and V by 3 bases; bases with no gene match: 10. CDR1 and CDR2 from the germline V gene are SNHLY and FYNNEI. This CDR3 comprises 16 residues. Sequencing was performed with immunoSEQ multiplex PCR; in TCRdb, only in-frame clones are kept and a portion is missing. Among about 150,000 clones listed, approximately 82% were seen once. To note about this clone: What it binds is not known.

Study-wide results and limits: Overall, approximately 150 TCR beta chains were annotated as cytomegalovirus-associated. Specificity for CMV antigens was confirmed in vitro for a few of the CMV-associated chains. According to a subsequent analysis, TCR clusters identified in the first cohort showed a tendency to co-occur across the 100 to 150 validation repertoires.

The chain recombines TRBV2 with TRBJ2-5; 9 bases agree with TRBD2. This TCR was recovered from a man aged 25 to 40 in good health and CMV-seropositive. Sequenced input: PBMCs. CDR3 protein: CASSEEVAGDWETQYF. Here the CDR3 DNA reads TGTGCCAGCAGTGAGGAGGTAGCGGGAGATTGGGAGACCCAGTACTTC.